This is a list of T cell receptor beta chains from one sample in a study of regulatory T cells in long-lasting Graves disease. TCRdb reprocessed the multiplex PCR reads via MiXCR and lists one record per CDR3 protein. The sample contains fewer than 450,000 distinct CDR3 sequences, over 12% of which appear only once. This sample was also put to use in a study of T cells in Graves' hyperthyroidism and ophthalmopathy.

The sequences come from peripheral blood mononuclear cells (PBMCs), collected at new diagnosis, from a patient treated with antithyroid drugs. The receptor set was obtained from a woman aged 40-49 years with Graves disease. The CDR3 runs from the conserved cysteine through the conserved F or W. Each record gives: J gene, V gene, D gene, clone size, CDR3 DNA, CDR3 protein. D genes are given only for firm matches. Part of the rows lack a size; the others show once, few, many or a class for expanded clones.

TRBJ2-1,TRBV6-1,-,many,TGTGCCAGCAGTCTAGATGGGGGCCCTACCGAGCAGTTCTTC,CASSLDGGPTEQFF
TRBJ2-3,TRBV28,TRBD1,many,TGTGCCAGCAGACTCGGACAGGGAAGAACAGATACGCAGTATTTT,CASRLGQGRTDTQYF
TRBJ2-1,TRBV28,-,-,TGTGCCAGCCGACCGGGAGTGGAATACAATGAGCAGTTCTTC,CASRPGVEYNEQFF
TRBJ1-2,TRBV9,TRBD1,many,TGTGCCAGCAGCTCCCGGGGGACAGGGGGAGTTGGCTACACCTTC,CASSSRGTGGVGYTF
TRBJ2-7,TRBV20-1,TRBD2,-,TGCAGTGCTGGGGGACTAGCGGGAGTGTACGAGCAGTACTTC,CSAGGLAGVYEQYF
TRBJ2-1,TRBV28,-,few,TGTGCCAGCAGTAATATTGGGGGCGTAACTAGCGCTTACAATGAGCAGTTCTTC,CASSNIGGVTSAYNEQFF
TRBJ2-1,TRBV3-1,-,few,TGTGCCAGCAGCCCGGGACTGCTAGCGTATGAGCAGTTCTTC,CASSPGLLAYEQFF
TRBJ1-5,TRBV30,TRBD1,many,TGTGCCTGGGGACAGGGTCCCAGGCAGCCCCAGCATTTT,CAWGQGPRQPQHF
TRBJ2-5,TRBV6-1,TRBD2,many,TGTGCCAGCAAAACCACCCTCCCTAGCGGCCAAGAGACCCAGTACTTC,CASKTTLPSGQETQYF
TRBJ1-1,TRBV19,-,many,TGTGCCAGTACTCCACGACGGGGGGCGAACACTGAAGCTTTCTTT,CASTPRRGANTEAFF
TRBJ2-7,TRBV14,-,many,TGTGCCAGCAGCCACGGACTGACCTACGAGCAGTACTTC,CASSHGLTYEQYF
TRBJ2-7,TRBV6-1,TRBD2,-,TGTGCCAGCACCTCCGTTATAGCGGGCGCCTACGAGCAGTACTTC,CASTSVIAGAYEQYF
TRBJ2-3,TRBV20-1,TRBD2,-,TGCAGTGCTAGCAGGACTAGCGGGATCACAGATACGCAGTATTTT,CSASRTSGITDTQYF
TRBJ2-1,TRBV28,TRBD2,-,TGTGCGACTAGCGGGTATGACAATGAGCAGTTCTTC,CATSGYDNEQFF
TRBJ2-3,TRBV24-1,-,many,TGTGCCACCAGGGATAGCGGAGCCACAGATACGCAGTATTTT,CATRDSGATDTQYF
TRBJ2-1,TRBV10-1,TRBD2,few,TGCGCCAGCACCCCGACTAGCGGATCCTACAATGAGCAGTTCTTC,CASTPTSGSYNEQFF
TRBJ1-1,TRBV19,-,many,TGTGCCAGTAGTATATCAGGGGCGTTGACTGAAGCTTTCTTT,CASSISGALTEAFF
TRBJ2-7,TRBV3-1,-,many,TGTGCCAGCAGCCAAGACATCCGGGACACCACCTACGAGCAGTACTTC,CASSQDIRDTTYEQYF
TRBJ2-1,TRBV12-5,TRBD2,many,TGTGCTAGTGGTTTACGGACTAGTGCGGGGGGTGAGCAGTTCTTC,CASGLRTSAGGEQFF
TRBJ1-1,TRBV19,-,many,TGTGCCAGTAGTATAGGCGGGTCGAACACTGAAGCTTTCTTT,CASSIGGSNTEAFF